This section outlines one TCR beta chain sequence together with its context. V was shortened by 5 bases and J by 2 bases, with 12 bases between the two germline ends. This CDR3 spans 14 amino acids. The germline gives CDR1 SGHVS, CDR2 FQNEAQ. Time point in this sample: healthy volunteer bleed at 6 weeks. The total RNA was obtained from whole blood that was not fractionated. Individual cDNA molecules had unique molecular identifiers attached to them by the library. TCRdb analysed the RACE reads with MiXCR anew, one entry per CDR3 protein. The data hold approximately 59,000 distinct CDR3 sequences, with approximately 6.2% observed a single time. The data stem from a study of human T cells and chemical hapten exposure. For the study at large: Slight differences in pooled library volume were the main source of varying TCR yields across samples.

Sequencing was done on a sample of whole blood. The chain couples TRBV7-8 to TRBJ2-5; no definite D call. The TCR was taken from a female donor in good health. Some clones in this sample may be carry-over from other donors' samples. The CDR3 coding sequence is TGTGCCAGCAGCCCAGGAATGGGGCAAGAGACCCAGTACTTC. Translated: CASSPGMGQETQYF.